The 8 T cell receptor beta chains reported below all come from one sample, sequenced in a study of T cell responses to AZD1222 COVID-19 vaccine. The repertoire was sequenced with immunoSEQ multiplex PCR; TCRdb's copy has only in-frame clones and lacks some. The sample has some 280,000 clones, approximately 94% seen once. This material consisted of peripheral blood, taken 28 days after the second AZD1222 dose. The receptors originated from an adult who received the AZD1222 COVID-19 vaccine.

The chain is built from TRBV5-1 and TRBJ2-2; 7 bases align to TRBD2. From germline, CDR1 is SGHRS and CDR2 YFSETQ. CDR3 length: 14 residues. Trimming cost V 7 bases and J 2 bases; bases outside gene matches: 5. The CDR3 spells CASGSSGNTGELFF. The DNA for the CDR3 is TGCGCCAGCGGGTCTAGCGGCAACACCGGGGAGCTGTTTTTT.

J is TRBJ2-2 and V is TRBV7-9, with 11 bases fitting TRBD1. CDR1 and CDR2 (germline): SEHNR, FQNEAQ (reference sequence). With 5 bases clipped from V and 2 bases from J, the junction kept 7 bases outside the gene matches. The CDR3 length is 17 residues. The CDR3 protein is CASSPRTGGPNTGELFF. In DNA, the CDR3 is TGTGCCAGCAGCCCACGGACAGGGGGCCCAAACACCGGGGAGCTGTTTTTT.

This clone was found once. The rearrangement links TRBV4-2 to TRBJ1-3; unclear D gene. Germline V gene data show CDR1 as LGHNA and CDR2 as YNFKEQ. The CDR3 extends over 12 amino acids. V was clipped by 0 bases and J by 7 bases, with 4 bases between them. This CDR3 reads CASSQDRNTIYF. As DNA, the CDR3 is TGTGCCAGCAGCCAAGATAGGAACACCATATATTTT.

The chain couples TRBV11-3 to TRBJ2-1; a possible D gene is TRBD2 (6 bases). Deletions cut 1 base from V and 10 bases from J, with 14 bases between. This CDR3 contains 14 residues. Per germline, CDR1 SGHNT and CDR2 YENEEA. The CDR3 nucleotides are TGTGCCAGCAGCTTAGGAGGTAGCGGTATCGAGCAGTTCTTC. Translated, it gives CASSLGGSGIEQFF.

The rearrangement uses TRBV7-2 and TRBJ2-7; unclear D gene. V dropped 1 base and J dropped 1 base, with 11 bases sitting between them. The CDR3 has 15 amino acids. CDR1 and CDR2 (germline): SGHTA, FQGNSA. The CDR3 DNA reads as TGTGCCAGCAGCTTAGGAGTAACAAATTCCTACGAGCAGTACTTC. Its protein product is CASSLGVTNSYEQYF. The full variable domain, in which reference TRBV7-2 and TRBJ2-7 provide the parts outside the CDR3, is GAGVSQSPSNKVTEKGKDVELRCDPISGHTALYWYRQSLGQGLEFLIYFQGNSAPDKSGLPSDRFSAERTGGSVSTLTIQRTQQEDSAVYLCASSLGVTNSYEQYFGPGTRLTVT.

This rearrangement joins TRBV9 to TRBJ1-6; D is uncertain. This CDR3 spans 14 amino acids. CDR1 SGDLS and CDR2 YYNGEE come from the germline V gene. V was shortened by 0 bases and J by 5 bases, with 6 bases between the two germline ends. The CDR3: CASSVERDNSPLHF. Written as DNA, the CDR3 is TGTGCCAGCAGCGTAGAACGGGATAATTCACCCCTCCACTTT. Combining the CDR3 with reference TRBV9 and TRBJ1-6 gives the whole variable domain DSGVTQTPKHLITATGQRVTLRCSPRSGDLSVYWYQQSLDQGLQFLIQYYNGEERAKGNILERFSAQQFPDLHSELNLSSLELGDSALYFCASSVERDNSPLHFGNGTRLTVT.

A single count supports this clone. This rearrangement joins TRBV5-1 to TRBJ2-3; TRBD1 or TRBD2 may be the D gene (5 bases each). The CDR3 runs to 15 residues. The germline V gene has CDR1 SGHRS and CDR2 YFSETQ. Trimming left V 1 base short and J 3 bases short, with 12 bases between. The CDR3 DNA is TGCGCCAGCAGCTTGACGGGGCGCGGGACAGATACGCAGTATTTT. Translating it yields CASSLTGRGTDTQYF. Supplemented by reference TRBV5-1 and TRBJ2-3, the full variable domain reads KAGVTQTPRYLIKTRGQQVTLSCSPISGHRSVSWYQQTPGQGLQFLFEYFSETQRNKGNFPGRFSGRQFSNSRSEMNVSTLELGDSALYLCASSLTGRGTDTQYFGPGTRLTVL.

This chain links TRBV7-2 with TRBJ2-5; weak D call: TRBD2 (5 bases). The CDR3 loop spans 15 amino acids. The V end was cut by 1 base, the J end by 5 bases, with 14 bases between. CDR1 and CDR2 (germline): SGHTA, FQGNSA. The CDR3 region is CASSLVPGSGETQYF. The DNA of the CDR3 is TGTGCCAGCAGCTTAGTTCCGGGGTCGGGGGAGACCCAGTACTTC.